A selection of T cell receptor beta chains follows, all from one sample in a study of blood T cells in healthy people across ages. MiXCR, applied by TCRdb to the 5' RACE reads, yields one record per CDR3 protein. The sample includes around 970,000 distinct CDR3 sequences, about 51% of them seen just once. Material for sequencing was blood. These TCRs come from a woman aged 60-75 years in good health. Each CDR3 is given with its conserved first and last residue. The D gene is left open where the match is weak. Rows give clone size only sometimes, using once, few, many, or a class for an expanded clone.

J | size | V | D | DNA | CDR3
TRBJ2-3 | - | TRBV21-1 | - | TGTGCCAGCAGCAAAGGACTAGCGAGGACAGATACGCAGTATTTT | CASSKGLARTDTQYF
TRBJ2-3 | few | TRBV6-1 | - | TGTGCCAGCAGTGACGGTCGGTATAGAGGCACAGATACGCAGTATTTT | CASSDGRYRGTDTQYF
TRBJ2-1 | - | TRBV5-1 | - | TGCGCCAGCAGCTTCCGAGCGAGCGATGAGCAGTTCTTC | CASSFRASDEQFF
TRBJ2-7 | few | TRBV4-1 | - | TGCGCCAGCAGCCAAGCAAAGGGGCGCCTGACCAACTACGAGCAGTACTTC | CASSQAKGRLTNYEQYF
TRBJ2-1 | few | TRBV27 | - | TGTGCCAGCAGTCCAATACCTCCTAGGTCCTACAATGAGCAGTTCTTC | CASSPIPPRSYNEQFF
TRBJ1-5 | - | TRBV4-2 | - | TGTGCCAGCAGCCAAGAGAGGAGAGATCAGCCCCAGCATTTT | CASSQERRDQPQHF
TRBJ2-3 | few | TRBV7-2 | - | TGTGCCAGCAGCAAATGGGGCCCGATGAGCACAGATACGCAGTATTTT | CASSKWGPMSTDTQYF
TRBJ2-1 | - | TRBV20-1 | - | TGCAGTGCTGTCACTAGCCTCTACAATGAGCAGTTCTTC | CSAVTSLYNEQFF
TRBJ2-3 | - | TRBV6-2/TRBV6-3 | TRBD2 | TGTGCCACTTCCTCTAGCGGGAGGAACACAGATACGCAGTATTTT | CATSSSGRNTDTQYF
TRBJ2-1 | many | TRBV27 | - | TGTGCCAGCAAAGGAACCTCTAGCTCCTACAATGAGCAGTTCTTC | CASKGTSSSYNEQFF
TRBJ2-6 | - | TRBV6-1 | TRBD2 | TGTGCCAGCAGAAGACTAGCGGGAGAAACCTCTGGGGCCAACGTCCTGACTTTC | CASRRLAGETSGANVLTF
TRBJ2-3 | once | TRBV28 | TRBD2 | TGTGCCAGCAGCCCGAGTTTAGCGGGAGTTAAAGATACGCAGTATTTT | CASSPSLAGVKDTQYF
TRBJ2-1 | few | TRBV7-8 | TRBD1 | TGTGCCAGCAGTTCCCCCCGGGACAGGGCCCACAATGAGCAGTTCTTC | CASSSPRDRAHNEQFF
TRBJ2-3 | - | TRBV24-1 | - | TGTGCCACCAACCCTGGGACGACAGATACGCAGTATTTT | CATNPGTTDTQYF
TRBJ2-1 | - | TRBV6-1 | - | TGTGCCAGCAGTGGATACCAGGGTAGGGATGAGCAGTTCTTC | CASSGYQGRDEQFF